The clone carrying this TCR beta chain has at least ten counts. Antigen specificity is unknown. This entry is derived from a study of blood T cells in healthy people across ages. With a J-beta primer mix and a sample-barcoded 5' primer, a second PCR ran about 6 to 11 cycles. Each of the cDNA molecules was tagged by a template-switch adaptor with 12 random nucleotides. TCRdb analysed the 5' RACE reads with MiXCR anew, one entry per CDR3 protein. The table has about 1.6 million distinct CDR3 sequences, 34% seen once. Study results and caveats: One million T cells yielded diversity estimates that were considered underestimates.

Sequencing used blood. The receptor was derived from a woman between 25 and 40 years old in good health.

The CDR3 is CATRTSLSSYEQYF. For the CDR3, the DNA is TGCGCCACCCGGACTAGTCTCTCCTCCTACGAGCAGTACTTC. This rearrangement joins TRBV10-2 to TRBJ2-7; 7 bases align to TRBD2. This CDR3 region has 14 residues. CDR1 WSHSY and CDR2 SAAADI come from the germline V gene. V shed 10 bases and J 0 bases; nucleotides not matched to a gene: 9.